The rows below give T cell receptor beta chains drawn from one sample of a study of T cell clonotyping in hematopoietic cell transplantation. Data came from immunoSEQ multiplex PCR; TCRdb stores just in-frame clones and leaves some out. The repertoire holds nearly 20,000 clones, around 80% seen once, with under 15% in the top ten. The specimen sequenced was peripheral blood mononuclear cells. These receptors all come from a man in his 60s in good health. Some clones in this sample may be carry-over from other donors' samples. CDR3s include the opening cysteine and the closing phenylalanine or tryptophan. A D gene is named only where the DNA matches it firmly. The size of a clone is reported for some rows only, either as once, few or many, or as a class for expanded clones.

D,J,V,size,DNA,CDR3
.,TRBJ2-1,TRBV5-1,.,TGCGCCAGCAGCAGAGCGGTCACCTCCTACAATGAGCAGTTCTTC,CASSRAVTSYNEQFF
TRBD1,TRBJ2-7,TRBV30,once,TGTGCCTTGTCTCCGGACAGGGGCTCCTACGAACAGTACTTC,CALSPDRGSYEQYF
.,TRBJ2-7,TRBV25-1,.,TGTGCCAGCAGTGAGGAGGGGCTATCCGAGCAGTACTTC,CASSEEGLSEQYF
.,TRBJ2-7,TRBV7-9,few,TGTGCCAGCAGCTTAGCGTATGGGGGAAGCGGCTACGAGCAGTACTTC,CASSLAYGGSGYEQYF
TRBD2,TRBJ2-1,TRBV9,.,TGTGCCAGCAGCGTACCTACTAGCGGGAACTACAATGAGCAGTTCTTC,CASSVPTSGNYNEQFF
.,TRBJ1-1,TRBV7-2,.,TGTGCCAGCAGCTTAGCCCCTCGGGGGACGACTGAAGCTTTCTTT,CASSLAPRGTTEAFF
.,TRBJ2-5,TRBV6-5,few,TGTGCCAGCTCCCTTAGCGACGGAGGGACCCAGTACTTC,CASSLSDGGTQYF
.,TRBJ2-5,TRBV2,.,TGTGCCAGCGTTTATTATGGCCAAGGGGGGACCCAGTACTTC,CASVYYGQGGTQYF
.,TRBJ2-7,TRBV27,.,TGTGCCAGCAGTTCCGATAGGAGGGGCCGCGAGCAGTACTTC,CASSSDRRGREQYF
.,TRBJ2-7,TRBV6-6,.,TGTGCCAGCAGTCTCGAGAGATACGAGCAGTACTTC,CASSLERYEQYF
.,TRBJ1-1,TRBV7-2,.,TGTGCCAGCAGCTCCCAGGGGCGGCGAACTGAAGCTTTCTTT,CASSSQGRRTEAFF
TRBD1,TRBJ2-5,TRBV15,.,TGTGCCACCAGAGACAGGGTTCAAGAGACCCAGTACTTC,CATRDRVQETQYF
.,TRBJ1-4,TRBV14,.,TGTGCCAGCAGCCAAGTGAGGGTCAGTAATGAAAAACTGTTTTTT,CASSQVRVSNEKLFF
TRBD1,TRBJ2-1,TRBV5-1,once,TGCGCCAGCAGCTTAGGCACAGGGGTCAGCTCCTACAATGAGCAGTTCTTC,CASSLGTGVSSYNEQFF
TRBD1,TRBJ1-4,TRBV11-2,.,TGTGCCAGCAGCCCCCGGGACAGTAAGTCCCTTAATGAAAAACTGTTTTTT,CASSPRDSKSLNEKLFF
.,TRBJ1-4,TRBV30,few,TGTGCCTGGAGTGTGGACAGTGAAAAACTGTTTTTT,CAWSVDSEKLFF
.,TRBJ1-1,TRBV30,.,TGTGCCTGGAGTCCTGTAGGAGGGTTTTCACTTGGGGCTTTCTTT,CAWSPVGGFSLGAFF